The 5 T cell receptor beta chains below were found in one sample sequenced in a study of T cells of healthy individuals. TCRdb analysed the 5' RACE reads with MiXCR anew, one entry per CDR3 protein. The table has approximately 89,000 distinct CDR3 sequences, around 5.1% seen once. These TCRs come from a female donor in good health.

This clonotype was detected many times. V usage is TRBV7-9 and J usage is TRBJ2-1, with 10 positions matching TRBD2. The length of the CDR3 is 14 residues. Germline CDR1 and CDR2: SEHNR and FQNEAQ (reference sequence). With V trimmed by 5 bases and J by 8 bases, 6 bases remained unmatched. The DNA for the CDR3 is TGTGCCAGCAGCCCTAGCGGGAGCTGGGATGAGCAGTTCTTC. This encodes CASSPSGSWDEQFF. Filled out from reference TRBV7-9 and TRBJ2-1, the complete variable domain reads DTGVSQNPRHKITKRGQNVTFRCDPISEHNRLYWYRQTLGQGPEFLTYFQNEAQLEKSRLLSDRFSAERPKGSFSTLEIQRTEQGDSAMYLCASSPSGSWDEQFFGPGTRLTVL.

This clonotype was seen many times. The gene calls are TRBV5-1 and TRBJ2-2; D gene uncertain. CDR3 size: 13 residues. Germline CDR1 and CDR2: SGHRS and YFSETQ. Trimming removed 3 bases from V and 5 bases from J, with 8 bases in between. CDR3 in DNA: TGCGCCAGCAGCTCGGCAGGAACCGGGGAGCTGTTTTTT. Amino acid sequence: CASSSAGTGELFF.

The CDR3 DNA reads TGTGCCAGCAGTTATGGGGGGGGAGCTAATGAAAAACTGTTTTTT. It specifies CASSYGGGANEKLFF. The chain recombines TRBV6-6 with TRBJ1-4; a possible D gene is TRBD1 (5 bases). In germline, CDR1 is MNHNY, CDR2 SVGAGI (reference sequence). V was clipped by 3 bases and J by 3 bases, with 11 bases between them. The CDR3 is 15 amino acids.

This clonotype was detected only a few times. V usage is TRBV24-1 and J usage is TRBJ1-5; D is perhaps TRBD1 (6 bases). Germline assignment: CDR1 KGHDR and CDR2 SFDVKD. V was clipped by 3 bases and J by 1 base, with 6 bases between them. The CDR3 covers 14 residues. CDR3 in DNA: TGTGCCACCAGTGATGGACAGAGCAATCAGCCCCAGCATTTT. Translation: CATSDGQSNQPQHF.

This clonotype has just a few counts. The V call is TRBV28, the J call TRBJ2-3, with 7 bases lining up with TRBD1. CDR1 is MDHEN and CDR2 is SYDVKM in the germline V gene. The CDR3 covers 15 residues. Trimming at V came to 5 bases and at J to 2 bases, leaving 7 bases not matched to a gene. The CDR3 DNA reads as TGTGCCAGCAGTCTCCTGGACAGGTCCACAGATACGCAGTATTTT. This gives the protein CASSLLDRSTDTQYF.